These 2 T cell receptor beta chains originate from one sample sequenced in a study of read filtering for tumor transcriptome and immune sequencing. This library used roughly 430 ng RNA and molecular barcoded adaptors spanning alpha/delta and beta/gamma chains. TCRdb ran MiXCR on the reads and lists one entry per CDR3 protein. The sample lists 60,000 to 80,000 distinct CDR3 sequences, about 15% occurring once. The sequencing input was a population of CD138-negative cells sorted from bone marrow. The receptors were sampled from a donor at least 40 years old with multiple myeloma.

In its sample, this clonotype was seen many times. V is TRBV29-1 and J is TRBJ1-1, with no clear D. Deletions cut 0 bases from V and 1 base from J, with 0 bases between. The CDR3 is 11 amino acids. Germline lookup yields CDR1 SQVTM and CDR2 ANQGSEA. CDR3 coding DNA: TGCAGCGTTGAAGAGAACACTGAAGCTTTCTTT. Amino acids: CSVEENTEAFF.

Worth noting for this clonotype: With a much larger clone just one base away, this may be a read error. The chain recombines TRBV28 with TRBJ2-5; 7 nucleotides line up with TRBD2. CDR1 is MDHEN and CDR2 is SYDVKM in the germline V gene. There are 16 residues in the CDR3. The CDR3 DNA reads TGTGCCATCAGTACAGGAGGCGGGAGACCGGGCGAGACCCAGTACTTC. This translates into CAISTGGGRPGETQYF. The whole variable domain, filled in from reference TRBV28 and TRBJ2-5, reads DVKVTQSSRYLVKRTGEKVFLECVQDMDHENMFWYRQDPGLGLRLIYFSYDVKMKEKGDIPEGYSVSREKKERFSLILESASTNQTSMYLCAISTGGGRPGETQYFGPGTRLLVL.